Presented here are 32 T cell receptor beta chains from one specimen sequenced in a study of human T cells and chemical hapten exposure. Indicated time point: pre-sensitization, week 0. Sample treatment: therapeutic diphenylcyclopropenone sensitization with weekly scalp DPC. TCRdb re-analysed the RACE reads in MiXCR, keeping a single row per CDR3 protein. The sample holds around 250,000 distinct CDR3 sequences, 8.6% seen once. This material consisted of whole blood, taken in connection with sensitization to the hapten diphenylcyclopropenone (DPC). The source of these receptors is a woman aged 35 to 49 with alopecia areata. Some clones in this sample may be carry-over from other donors' samples.

The V and J genes are TRBV5-1 and TRBJ1-4; 9 positions match TRBD1. Germline CDR1 reads SGHRS; CDR2 reads YFSETQ. This CDR3 is built from 14 residues. V lost 4 bases, J lost 8 bases, and 6 bases stayed unmatched. The CDR3: CASSPGTGLEKLFF. For the CDR3, the DNA is TGCGCCAGCAGCCCCGGGACAGGGTTGGAAAAACTGTTTTTT.

The J gene is TRBJ1-5, the V gene TRBV6-1; D is unresolved. The germline V gene encodes CDR1 MNHNS and CDR2 SASEGT. The length of the CDR3 is 14 residues. With 7 bases removed from V and 1 base from J, the gap between germline ends came to 11 bases. This chain's CDR3 is CASIRRYSNQPQHF. The DNA of the CDR3 is TGTGCCAGCATCCGGCGGTACAGCAATCAGCCCCAGCATTTT.

This clonotype was recorded at least ten times. CDR3 residues: CSARQGQFGYTF. The CDR3 bases are TGCAGTGCCCGACAGGGTCAATTTGGCTACACCTTC. The chain links TRBV20-1 to TRBJ1-2; TRBD1 aligns across 7 bases. The CDR3 loop spans 12 amino acids. J was trimmed by 7 bases and V by 6 bases; bases with no gene match: 8. The V gene's germline CDR1 is DFQATT and CDR2 SNEGSKA (reference sequence).

This clonotype has just a few counts. The J gene is TRBJ2-1, the V gene TRBV19, with D possibly being TRBD1 (5 bases). Germline CDR1 LNHDA, CDR2 SQIVND (reference sequence). The V gene lost 1 base and the J gene lost 2 bases, with 9 bases spanning the gap. The CDR3 contains 15 residues. The CDR3 loop reads CASSIGRGAYNEQFF. Written as DNA, the CDR3 is TGTGCCAGTAGTATAGGTAGGGGCGCCTACAATGAGCAGTTCTTC.

The rearrangement links TRBV24-1 to TRBJ2-2; 8 nucleotides agree with TRBD2. Trimming cost V 5 bases and J 6 bases; bases outside gene matches: 7. Germline V CDR1 and CDR2: KGHDR, SFDVKD. The CDR3 loop spans 15 amino acids. CDR3: CATSVGTSIAGELFF. For the CDR3, the DNA is TGTGCCACCAGTGTAGGGACTAGTATCGCCGGGGAGCTGTTTTTT.

This clonotype was counted between two and nine times. In nucleotides, the CDR3 is TGTGCCAGCAGCCCTATGGATGGAACGTCGAACACCATATATTTT. Amino acid sequence: CASSPMDGTSNTIYF. This chain links TRBV7-9 with TRBJ1-3; no reliable D call. Trimming removed 5 bases at V and 7 bases at J, with 18 bases between. Germline CDR1 SEHNR, CDR2 FQNEAQ (reference sequence). CDR3 length: 15 residues.

The table lists this clonotype with many counts. The DNA for the CDR3 is TGCAGCGTTGAACTTGGGAGATACGAGCAGTACTTC. Amino acid sequence: CSVELGRYEQYF. This chain joins TRBV29-1 and TRBJ2-7; a weak D match, TRBD2 (5 bases). This CDR3 spans 12 amino acids. In germline, CDR1 is SQVTM, CDR2 ANQGSEA. V shed 2 bases and J shed 4 bases, with 9 bases lying between them.

The chain recombines TRBV20-1 with TRBJ2-3; D is ambiguous. The CDR3 has 13 amino acids. V lost 6 bases, J lost 2 bases, and 12 bases lay in between. CDR1 and CDR2 from the germline V gene are DFQATT and SNEGSKA (reference sequence). CDR3 region: CSALQGYTDTQYF. The CDR3 bases are TGCAGTGCCCTTCAAGGTTACACAGATACGCAGTATTTT.

This clonotype was seen a handful of times. The rearrangement links TRBV6-1 to TRBJ2-3; 8 positions agree with TRBD2. This CDR3 has 17 amino acids. Looked up from germline, CDR1 is MNHNS and CDR2 is SASEGT. The junction had 8 bases not matched to a gene; V was cut back by 1 base and J by 2 bases. The CDR3 region has the DNA TGTGCCAGCAGTGAAGGCCCCCAGCGGGGGCACACAGATACGCAGTATTTT. Protein sequence: CASSEGPQRGHTDTQYF.

Only a few counts were recorded for this clonotype. The chain employs TRBV7-9 and TRBJ2-1; 8 positions agree with TRBD1. Germline CDR1 and CDR2: SEHNR and FQNEAQ (reference sequence). CDR3 length equals 13 residues. With 5 bases clipped from V and 9 bases from J, the junction kept 6 bases outside the gene matches. DNA of the CDR3: TGTGCCAGCAGCCTACAGGGGGAAGGTGAGCAGTTCTTC. Translation: CASSLQGEGEQFF.

The CDR3 bases are TGTGCCAGCAGGAGTTCTGCCAATGAGCAGTTCTTC. Its translation is CASRSSANEQFF. The chain links TRBV6-5 to TRBJ2-1; D ambiguous. Deletions cut 6 bases from V and 6 bases from J, with 9 bases between. Germline values: CDR1 MNHEY, CDR2 SVGAGI. The CDR3 runs 12 residues.

This clonotype was seen at least ten times. The chain combines TRBV3-2 with TRBJ2-4; the table's D call TRBD1 went unverified against the DNA. TRBV3-2 is designated a pseudogene. This CDR3 is 16 amino acids long. The CDR3 loop reads CASSHDRGLDKNIQYF. The CDR3 DNA follows: TGTGCCAGCAGCCATGACAGGGGGCTGGATAAAAACATTCAGTACTTC.

The chain links TRBV10-3 to TRBJ2-3; TRBD2 matches at 9 bases. CDR3 length: 15 amino acids. Germline CDR1 and CDR2: ENHRY and SYGVKD. J was trimmed by 5 bases and V by 3 bases; bases with no gene match: 6. CDR3 loop: CAISEFSGSGDTQYF. The CDR3 bases are TGTGCCATCAGTGAATTTAGCGGGAGTGGAGATACGCAGTATTTT.

J is TRBJ2-1 and V is TRBV6-2 or TRBV6-3; TRBD2 matches 7 bases. CDR1 is MNHEY, CDR2 SVGEGT, per germline. The CDR3 has 16 amino acids. The ends lost 4 bases at V and 6 bases at J; junction bases unmatched: 12. CDR3 sequence reads: CASSWGGRASPNEQFF. The CDR3 nucleotides read TGTGCCAGCAGTTGGGGTGGGAGGGCCTCCCCCAATGAGCAGTTCTTC.

In this sample, this clonotype turned up many times. The rearrangement joins TRBV20-1 to TRBJ2-1; possibly TRBD2 for D (6 bases). CDR1 is DFQATT and CDR2 is SNEGSKA in the germline V gene (reference sequence). The CDR3 length is 14 residues. V lost 6 bases and J lost 2, with 14 bases in between. The CDR3 spells CSAVGGAPYNEQFF. CDR3 nucleotides: TGCAGTGCCGTAGGAGGGGCCCCCTACAATGAGCAGTTCTTC.

This clonotype showed up many times. The chain joins TRBV10-3 to TRBJ2-5; 8 bases map to TRBD2. V shed 5 bases, J shed 0 bases, and the junction held 2 bases outside the gene matches. The CDR3 runs 14 residues. In germline, CDR1 is ENHRY, CDR2 SYGVKD. The CDR3 loop is CAISLAGNQETQYF. DNA for the CDR3: TGTGCCATCAGTCTAGCGGGTAACCAAGAGACCCAGTACTTC.

The chain recombines TRBV27 with TRBJ2-2; D unclear. Germline CDR1 MNHEY, CDR2 SMNVEV (reference sequence). The CDR3 is 15 residues long. V was clipped by 5 bases and J by 4 bases, with 14 bases between them. CDR3 coding DNA: TGTGCCAGCAGTCCCGTAGGTTTCTCCACCGGGGAGCTGTTTTTT. This gives the protein CASSPVGFSTGELFF.

The chain is built from TRBV20-1 and TRBJ2-3; D remains ambiguous. This CDR3 comprises 17 residues. V lost 1 base, J lost 2 bases, and 19 bases lay in between. Germline V gives CDR1 DFQATT, CDR2 SNEGSKA (reference sequence). CDR3 nucleotide sequence: TGCAGTGCTAGAGGCTTACTCGTCAGAAGAAACACAGATACGCAGTATTTT. Translation: CSARGLLVRRNTDTQYF.

CDR3 loop: CASIQRLGSRLYNEQFF. Here the CDR3 DNA reads TGTGCCAGCATCCAAAGGCTCGGGAGCAGACTCTACAATGAGCAGTTCTTC. V usage is TRBV13 and J usage is TRBJ2-1, with TRBD2 as a possible D gene (6 bases). Deletions cut 7 bases from V and 3 bases from J, with 22 bases between. The CDR3 has 17 residues. Germline CDR1 and CDR2: PRHDT and FYEKMQ (reference sequence).

The chain recombines TRBV24-1 with TRBJ1-5, with no clear D. Deletions cut 3 bases from V and 7 bases from J, with 6 bases between. Looked up from germline, CDR1 is KGHDR and CDR2 is SFDVKD. The CDR3 length is 12 residues. As DNA, the CDR3 is TGTGCCACCAGTGATCGCTCGCAGCCCCAGCATTTT. Protein: CATSDRSQPQHF.

The sample holds a few counts of this clonotype. The DNA for the CDR3 is TGTGCCAGCAGTGGGGACAGGGATGCGGAGACCCAGTACTTC. Its translation is CASSGDRDAETQYF. The chain carries TRBV27 and TRBJ2-5; 9 nucleotides align to TRBD1. Trimming removed 5 bases from V and 5 bases from J; junction bases left unmatched: 6. The CDR3 has 14 residues. Per germline, CDR1 MNHEY and CDR2 SMNVEV (reference sequence).

This CDR3 reads CSADTRRQGASGANVLTF. In DNA, the CDR3 is TGCAGTGCCGACACCCGCAGACAGGGGGCCTCTGGGGCCAACGTCCTGACTTTC. The gene calls are TRBV20-1 and TRBJ2-6; 10 nucleotides align to TRBD1. In germline, CDR1 is DFQATT, CDR2 SNEGSKA (reference sequence). The CDR3 runs to 18 residues. J gave up 0 bases and V 6 bases, and 11 bases lay outside the gene matches.

This clonotype came up a few times. V and J are TRBV7-2 and TRBJ1-2; 7 positions agree with TRBD1. The CDR3 runs to 14 residues. V lost 5 bases to trimming and J lost 4 bases; unmatched junction nucleotides: 7. Per germline, CDR1 SGHTA and CDR2 FQGNSA. The CDR3 coding sequence is TGTGCCAGCAGCCCACGGACAGGCCTCTATGGCTACACCTTC. It is translated as CASSPRTGLYGYTF.

CDR3 in amino acids: CSARNPTGLEYNEQFF. CDR3 DNA sequence: TGCAGTGCTAGAAACCCTACGGGACTAGAGTACAATGAGCAGTTCTTC. V and J are TRBV20-1 and TRBJ2-1; 8 bases match TRBD2. Per the germline V gene, CDR1 is DFQATT and CDR2 is SNEGSKA (reference sequence). The CDR3 has 16 amino acids. V was clipped by 2 bases and J by 4 bases; unmatched bases: 10.

The chain couples TRBV4-2 to TRBJ2-7; D not resolved. The CDR3 covers 15 residues. V was pared by 0 bases and J by 1 base, with 10 bases between. Germline-derived CDR1 and CDR2 are LGHNA and YNFKEQ. This CDR3 reads CASSQETLPSYEQYF. In nucleotides, the CDR3 is TGTGCCAGCAGCCAAGAGACCTTACCTTCCTACGAGCAGTACTTC.

This clonotype has more than one count but fewer than ten. This chain connects TRBV7-9 to TRBJ2-3, with D unresolved. CDR3 size: 13 residues. Germline-derived CDR1 and CDR2 are SEHNR and FQNEAQ (reference sequence). Trimming took 4 bases from V and 1 from J, leaving 6 bases between them. The CDR3 loop is CASSSWGTDTQYF. CDR3 DNA sequence: TGTGCCAGCAGCTCCTGGGGCACAGATACGCAGTATTTT.

This clonotype has just a few counts. The J gene is TRBJ1-1, the V gene TRBV5-1; no clear D. CDR3 length equals 12 residues. Germline loops: CDR1 SGHRS, CDR2 YFSETQ. V was clipped by 1 base and J by 3 bases, with 4 bases between them. CDR3 coding DNA: TGCGCCAGCAGCTTGTTCGACACTGAAGCTTTCTTT. Translation gives CASSLFDTEAFF.

This clonotype was counted at least ten times. At one boundary the junction diverges from the germline segment, which might be a read error. The rearrangement uses TRBV29-1 and TRBJ2-3; D is uncertain. Per germline, CDR1 SQVTM and CDR2 ANQGSEA. The CDR3 is 16 amino acids. The CDR3 loop is CSVEDIGGLSTNTQYF. DNA of the CDR3: TGCAGCGTTGAAGATATAGGCGGTCTCTCCACAAATACGCAGTATTTT.

The chain has TRBV6-6 and TRBJ1-3, with unresolved D. Per germline, CDR1 MNHNY and CDR2 SVGAGI (reference sequence). Trimming shortened V by 7 bases and J by 2 bases, and 12 bases separated the two germline ends. The CDR3 is made up of 14 amino acids. CDR3: CASNPVAAGNTIYF. CDR3 sequence (DNA): TGTGCCAGCAACCCAGTCGCGGCTGGAAACACCATATATTTT.

This clonotype occurred many times. This chain connects TRBV20-1 to TRBJ1-2; the D gene is possibly TRBD1 (5 bases). V lost 5 bases and J lost 0, with 10 bases in between. Per the germline V gene, CDR1 is DFQATT and CDR2 is SNEGSKA (reference sequence). The CDR3 covers 13 residues. The CDR3 sequence: CSASGTANYGYTF. CDR3 in DNA: TGCAGTGCTTCCGGGACTGCTAACTATGGCTACACCTTC.

This clonotype was counted many times. The V gene is TRBV28, the J gene TRBJ2-3; 9 bases align to TRBD2. V was pared by 4 bases and J by 7 bases, with 18 bases of the junction left unmatched. Germline V gene sequence: CDR1 MDHEN, CDR2 SYDVKM. CDR3 length: 18 residues. CDR3 loop: CASSSTGSGRKNRYTQYF. DNA of the CDR3: TGTGCCAGCAGTTCCACCGGTAGCGGGAGAAAAAACCGTTATACGCAGTATTTT.

The sample holds a few counts of this clonotype. The rearrangement uses TRBV7-2 and TRBJ2-3, with D tentatively TRBD1 (6 bases). V was clipped by 3 bases and J by 1 base, with 8 bases between them. From germline, CDR1 is SGHTA and CDR2 FQGNSA. This CDR3 is built from 14 residues. The CDR3 DNA follows: TGTGCCAGCAGCTTGCAGGGGCGCACAGATACGCAGTATTTT. This encodes CASSLQGRTDTQYF.